This TCR beta chain was recovered during a study of response to subunit inactivated influenza vaccine. TCRdb passed the RT-PCR reads through MiXCR, listing each CDR3 protein once. The table has 450,000 to 600,000 distinct CDR3 sequences, about 7.2% seen once. Trimming stripped 1 base from V and 0 bases from J, with 9 bases between. CDR3 length equals 15 residues. Germline values: CDR1 LGHNA, CDR2 YSLEER. The clonotype originates from a man between 50 and 69 years old who received an inactivated influenza vaccine. Sequences were derived from PBMCs from blood, sampled roughly 24 months after vaccination. This chain links TRBV4-3 with TRBJ1-2; D unclear. The CDR3 loop reads CASSQVRDSNYGYTF. The CDR3 coding sequence is TGCGCCAGCAGCCAAGTCCGGGATTCTAACTATGGCTACACCTTC.